This T cell receptor (beta chain) was identified in a study of blood T cell repertoires in COVID-19. In this sample, this clone turned up once. Assay: immunoSEQ multiplex PCR; the TCRdb copy retains only in-frame clones and omits some. The table shows around 340,000 clones, with around nine tenths occurring only once. Germline-derived CDR1 and CDR2 are KGHDR and SFDVKD. This CDR3 spans 13 amino acids. V was trimmed by 0 bases and J by 10 bases, leaving 9 bases between them. The sequencing input was peripheral blood. The receptor was isolated from a woman aged 55-75 years with COVID-19, enrolled during active disease. The chain links TRBV24-1 to TRBJ2-1, with TRBD2 as a possible D gene (5 bases). The CDR3 DNA is TGTGCCACCAGTGATTTGGACGAGGGCGAGCAGTTCTTC. It translates to CATSDLDEGEQFF.